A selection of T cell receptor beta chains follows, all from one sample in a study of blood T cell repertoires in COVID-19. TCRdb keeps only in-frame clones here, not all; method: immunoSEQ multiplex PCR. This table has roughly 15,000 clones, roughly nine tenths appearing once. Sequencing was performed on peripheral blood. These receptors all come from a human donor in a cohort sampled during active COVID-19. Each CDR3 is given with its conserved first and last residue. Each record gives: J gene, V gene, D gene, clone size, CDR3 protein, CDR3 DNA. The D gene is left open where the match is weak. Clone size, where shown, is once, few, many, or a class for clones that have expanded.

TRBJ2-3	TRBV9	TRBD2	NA	CASSALGLAGSDTQYF	TGTGCCAGCAGCGCCTTGGGACTAGCGGGTTCAGATACGCAGTATTTT
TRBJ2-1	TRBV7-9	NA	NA	CASSLGLEDEQFF	TGTGCCAGCAGCTTAGGACTAGAGGATGAGCAGTTCTTC
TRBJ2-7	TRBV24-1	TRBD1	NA	CATWDLEGQGARPTSYEQYF	TGTGCCACCTGGGATTTGGAGGGACAGGGGGCCCGACCGACCTCCTACGAGCAGTACTTC
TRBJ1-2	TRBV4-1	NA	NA	CASSRENYGYTF	TGCGCCAGCTCAAGAGAAAACTATGGCTACACCTTC
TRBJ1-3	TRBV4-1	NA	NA	CASRLLTGSSGNTIYF	TGCGCCAGCAGACTTCTTACAGGTTCCTCTGGAAACACCATATATTTT
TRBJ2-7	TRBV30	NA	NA	CAWSGSGGREQYF	TGTGCCTGGAGTGGGTCAGGGGGGCGCGAGCAGTACTTC
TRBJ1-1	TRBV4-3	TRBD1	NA	CASSQESGQLEAFF	TGCGCCAGCAGCCAAGAATCGGGACAGTTGGAAGCTTTCTTT
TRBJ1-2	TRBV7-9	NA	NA	CASSLDTAYGYTF	TGTGCCAGCAGCTTAGATACTGCCTATGGCTACACCTTC
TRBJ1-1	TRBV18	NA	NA	CASSPLAGQNTEAFF	TGTGCCAGCTCACCATTGGCAGGGCAGAACACTGAAGCTTTCTTT
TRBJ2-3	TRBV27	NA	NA	CASRSLQESDTQYF	TGTGCCAGCAGGTCTCTACAGGAATCAGATACGCAGTATTTT
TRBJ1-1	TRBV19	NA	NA	CASSIDEGVNTEAFF	TGTGCCAGTAGTATAGATGAGGGGGTTAACACTGAAGCTTTCTTT
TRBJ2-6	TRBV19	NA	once	CASSTRTFGANVLTF	TGTGCCAGTAGTACGCGGACTTTTGGGGCCAACGTCCTGACTTTC
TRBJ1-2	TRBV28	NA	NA	CASIGQSFLVGYTF	TGTGCCAGCATTGGACAGAGTTTTTTAGTTGGCTACACCTTC
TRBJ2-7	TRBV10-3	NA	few	CAISDRPSYEQYF	TGTGCCATCAGTGATCGTCCCTCCTACGAGCAGTACTTC
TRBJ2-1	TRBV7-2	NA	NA	CASSSVRGTANEQFF	TGTGCCAGCAGCTCAGTACGGGGGACCGCGAATGAGCAGTTCTTC
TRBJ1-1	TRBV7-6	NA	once	CASSRPGGRTEAFF	TGTGCCAGCAGCCGCCCCGGGGGAAGGACTGAAGCTTTCTTT
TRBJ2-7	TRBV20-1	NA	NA	CSGRWVHEQYF	TGCAGTGGGAGGTGGGTCCACGAGCAGTACTTC
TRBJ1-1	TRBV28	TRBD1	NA	CASSSGGGGFSEAFF	TGTGCCAGCAGTTCCGGCGGAGGGGGCTTCTCTGAAGCTTTCTTT
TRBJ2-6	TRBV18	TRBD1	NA	CASSLRPGQHYSGANVLTF	TGTGCCAGCTCACTTCGACCGGGACAGCATTACTCTGGGGCCAACGTCCTGACTTTC
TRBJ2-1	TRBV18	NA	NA	CASSPLGGSGYNEQFF	TGTGCCAGCTCACCACTGGGGGGAAGTGGATACAATGAGCAGTTCTTC
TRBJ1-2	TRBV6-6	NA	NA	CASSSQTRTGGYTF	TGTGCCAGCAGTTCCCAGACCAGGACGGGGGGCTACACCTTC
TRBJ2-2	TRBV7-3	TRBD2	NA	CASSLTSGRGTGELFF	TGTGCCAGCAGCTTAACGAGCGGGAGAGGGACCGGGGAGCTGTTTTTT
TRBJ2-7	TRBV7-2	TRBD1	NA	CASSEQGYEQYF	TGTGCCAGCAGCGAACAGGGGTACGAGCAGTACTTC
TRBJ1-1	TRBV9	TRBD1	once	CASSVMTGLNTEAFF	TGTGCCAGCAGCGTGATGACAGGGCTGAACACTGAAGCTTTCTTT
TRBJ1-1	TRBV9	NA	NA	CASSRREGNTEAFF	TGTGCCAGCAGCCGCAGGGAGGGGAACACTGAAGCTTTCTTT